This T cell receptor (beta chain) emerged from a study of Tregs in tolerant kidney transplant recipients. Overall study: Mixed chimerism was transient after nonmyeloablative marrow transplants from related graft donors. Regarding the study as a whole: The most relevant donor-specific Treg TCRbeta repertoire apparently came from expansion with activated donor B cells. Findings come from small patient numbers and require larger validation. Tolerant patients' donor-specific Tregs expanded beyond overall Tregs, suggesting antigen-driven growth.

Here immunoSEQ multiplex PCR was the method, and the copy in TCRdb shows in-frame clones only, minus some. The sample includes tens of thousands of clones, approximately 89% seen only once; the top ten take 0.34%. As regards this clone: The antigen is unknown.

Per the germline V gene, CDR1 is MNHEY and CDR2 is SMNVEV (reference sequence). The V and J ends lost 0 bases and 4 bases respectively, with 12 bases between them. The CDR3 spans 15 residues. V and J are TRBV27 and TRBJ2-5; no reliable D call. The material was Tregs from blood, obtained before the transplant. This receptor was identified in a human donor who received a combined kidney and bone marrow transplant. The CDR3 loop reads CASSLSVMSRETQYF. The CDR3 region has the DNA TGTGCCAGCAGTTTATCGGTCATGAGTCGAGAGACCCAGTACTTC.